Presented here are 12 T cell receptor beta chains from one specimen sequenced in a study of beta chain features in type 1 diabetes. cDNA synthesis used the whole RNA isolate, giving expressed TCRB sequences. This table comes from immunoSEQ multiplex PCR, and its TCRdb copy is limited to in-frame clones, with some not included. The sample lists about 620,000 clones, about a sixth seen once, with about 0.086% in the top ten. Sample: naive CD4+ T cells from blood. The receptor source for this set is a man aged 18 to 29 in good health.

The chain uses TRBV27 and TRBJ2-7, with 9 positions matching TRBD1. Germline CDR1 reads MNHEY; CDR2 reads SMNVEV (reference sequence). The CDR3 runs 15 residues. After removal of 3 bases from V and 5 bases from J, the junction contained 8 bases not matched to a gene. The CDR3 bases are TGTGCCAGCAGTTTTGAAGGGACAGGGTTCAACGAGCAGTACTTC. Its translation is CASSFEGTGFNEQYF.

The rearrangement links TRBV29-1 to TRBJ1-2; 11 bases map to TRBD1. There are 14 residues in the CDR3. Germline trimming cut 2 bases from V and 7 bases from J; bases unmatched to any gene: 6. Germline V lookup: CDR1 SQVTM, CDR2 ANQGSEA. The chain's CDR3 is CSVEQRDRGFGYTF. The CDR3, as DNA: TGCAGCGTTGAACAACGGGACAGGGGGTTTGGCTACACCTTC.

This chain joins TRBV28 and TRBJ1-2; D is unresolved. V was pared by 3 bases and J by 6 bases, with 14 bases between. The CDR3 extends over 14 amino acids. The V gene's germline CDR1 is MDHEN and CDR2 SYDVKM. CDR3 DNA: TGTGCCAGCAGTTTTCGGGCAGCGCAGCATGGCTACACCTTC. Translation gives CASSFRAAQHGYTF.

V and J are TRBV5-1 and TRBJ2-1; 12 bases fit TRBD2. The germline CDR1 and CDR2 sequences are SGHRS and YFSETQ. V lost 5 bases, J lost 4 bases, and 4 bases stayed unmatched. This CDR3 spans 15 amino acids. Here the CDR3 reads CASSFTSGGYNEQFF. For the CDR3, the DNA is TGCGCCAGCAGTTTCACTAGCGGGGGGTACAATGAGCAGTTCTTC.

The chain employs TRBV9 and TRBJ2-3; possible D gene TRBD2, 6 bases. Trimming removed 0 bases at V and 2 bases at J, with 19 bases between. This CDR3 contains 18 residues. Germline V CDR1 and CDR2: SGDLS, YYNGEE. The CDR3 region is CASSVEIPRGLLTDTQYF. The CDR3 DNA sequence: TGTGCCAGCAGCGTAGAGATCCCCAGAGGACTACTCACAGATACGCAGTATTTT. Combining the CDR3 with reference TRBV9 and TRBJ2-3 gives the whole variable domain DSGVTQTPKHLITATGQRVTLRCSPRSGDLSVYWYQQSLDQGLQFLIQYYNGEERAKGNILERFSAQQFPDLHSELNLSSLELGDSALYFCASSVEIPRGLLTDTQYFGPGTRLTVL.

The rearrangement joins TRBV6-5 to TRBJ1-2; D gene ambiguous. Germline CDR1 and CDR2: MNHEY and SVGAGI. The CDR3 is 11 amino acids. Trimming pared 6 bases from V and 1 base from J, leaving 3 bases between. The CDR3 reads CASSGNYGYTF. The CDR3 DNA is TGTGCCAGCAGCGGTAACTATGGCTACACCTTC.

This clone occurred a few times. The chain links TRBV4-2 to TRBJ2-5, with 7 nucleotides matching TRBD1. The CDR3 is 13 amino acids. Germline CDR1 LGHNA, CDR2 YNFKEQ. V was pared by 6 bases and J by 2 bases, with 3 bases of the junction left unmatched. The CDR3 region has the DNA TGTGCCAGCAGGGGGACAGAACAAGAGACCCAGTACTTC. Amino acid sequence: CASRGTEQETQYF.

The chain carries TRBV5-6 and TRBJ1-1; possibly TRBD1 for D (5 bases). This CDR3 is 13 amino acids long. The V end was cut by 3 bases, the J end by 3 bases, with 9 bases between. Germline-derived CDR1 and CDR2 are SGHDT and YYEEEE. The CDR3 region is CASSSDIYTEAFF. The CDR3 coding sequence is TGTGCCAGCAGCTCGGACATATACACTGAAGCTTTCTTT.

The CDR3 is CASSPPGTGSKQPQHF. In nucleotides, the CDR3 is TGTGCCAGCTCACCGCCCGGGACAGGTTCCAAGCAGCCCCAGCATTTT. The J gene is TRBJ1-5, the V gene TRBV18; 8 nucleotides match TRBD1. The CDR3 is 16 residues long. The V gene's germline CDR1 is KGHSH and CDR2 LQKENI. Losses at the gene ends were 3 bases for V and 7 bases for J; bases not matched to a gene: 11. Variable domain in full (rest from reference TRBV18 and TRBJ1-5): NAGVMQNPRHLVRRRGQEARLRCSPMKGHSHVYWYRQLPEEGLKFMVYLQKENIIDESGMPKERFSAEFPKEGPSILRIQQVVRGDSAAYFCASSPPGTGSKQPQHFGDGTRLSIL.

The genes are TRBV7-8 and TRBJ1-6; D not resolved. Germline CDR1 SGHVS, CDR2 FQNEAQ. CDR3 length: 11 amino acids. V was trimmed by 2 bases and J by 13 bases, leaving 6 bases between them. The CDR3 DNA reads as TGTGCCAGCAGCTTAAAGCCGCCCCTCCACTTT. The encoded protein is CASSLKPPLHF.

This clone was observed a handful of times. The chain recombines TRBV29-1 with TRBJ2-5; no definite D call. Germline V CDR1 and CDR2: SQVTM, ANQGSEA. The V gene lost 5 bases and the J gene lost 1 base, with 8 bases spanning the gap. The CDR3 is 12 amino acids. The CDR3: CSVQKGQETQYF. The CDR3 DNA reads TGCAGCGTTCAAAAGGGCCAAGAGACCCAGTACTTC.

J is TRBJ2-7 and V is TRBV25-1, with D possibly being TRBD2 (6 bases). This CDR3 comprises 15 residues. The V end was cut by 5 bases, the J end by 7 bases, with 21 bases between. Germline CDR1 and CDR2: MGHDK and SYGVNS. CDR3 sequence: CASSSAGTASGEQYF. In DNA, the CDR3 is TGTGCCAGCAGTTCCGCCGGGACTGCTTCTGGGGAGCAGTACTTC.